This TCR beta chain was sequenced for a study of T-cell memory formation after mild COVID-19. Germline CDR1 is SGHAT and CDR2 is FQNNGV. The V end lost 0 bases, the J end lost 4 bases, and 15 bases lay between the germline ends. The CDR3 is 16 residues long. The sample holds a few counts of this clonotype. TCRdb recomputed calls from the 5' RACE reads with MiXCR, one row per CDR3 protein. Seen here are approximately 450,000 distinct CDR3 sequences, over 15% observed once, and the top ten hold 9% to 15%. The chain joins TRBV11-2 to TRBJ2-5; D is perhaps TRBD2 (6 bases). The sequence was obtained from an adult woman who had mild COVID-19 (a few samples of this study predate the infection). Cell type and time point are not known. The sample was PBMCs or a T cell subset sorted from them (not recorded which). The CDR3: CASSLDTAGPSETQYF. CDR3 DNA sequence: TGTGCCAGCAGCTTAGATACAGCGGGTCCTTCAGAGACCCAGTACTTC.